These 12 T cell receptor beta chains were sequenced from one sample in a study of T cells in Graves' hyperthyroidism and ophthalmopathy. The investigators amplified TCR beta CDR3 regions from RNA transcripts. TCR CDR3 regions were first amplified by RT-PCR with HTBI primers. TCRdb recomputed calls from the multiplex PCR reads with MiXCR, one row per CDR3 protein. The table shows about 270,000 distinct CDR3 sequences, with 22% occurring only once. The specimen was blood. The receptors shown here come from a man aged 30-40 years with Graves' ophthalmopathy.

This clonotype was observed a few times. The genes are TRBV19 and TRBJ2-6, with D unresolved. V was shortened by 11 bases and J by 0 bases, with 14 bases between the two germline ends. The CDR3 has 15 amino acids. CDR1 and CDR2 from the germline V gene are LNHDA and SQIVND (reference sequence). CDR3 coding DNA: TGTGCCTCAACAGCTTCATTCTCTGGGGCCAACGTCCTGACTTTC. It is translated as CASTASFSGANVLTF.

This clonotype appeared many times. The chain joins TRBV11-2 to TRBJ2-7, with 11 bases lining up with TRBD2. Trimming cost V 6 bases and J 3 bases; bases outside gene matches: 7. CDR1 SGHAT and CDR2 FQNNGV come from the germline V gene. CDR3 length: 15 amino acids. The DNA of the CDR3 is TGTGCCAGCAGATTTAGACTAGCGGGACACTACGAGCAGTACTTC. Amino acid sequence: CASRFRLAGHYEQYF.

The gene calls are TRBV24-1 and TRBJ2-1, with 7 bases that match TRBD2. Germline CDR1 KGHDR, CDR2 SFDVKD. The CDR3 covers 14 residues. J gave up 10 bases and V 5 bases, and 10 bases lay outside the gene matches. The DNA for the CDR3 is TGTGCCACCAGTGGGGGGGACTATAATCTGGAGCAGTTCTTC. Protein sequence: CATSGGDYNLEQFF.

Many counts were recorded for this clonotype. The rearrangement joins TRBV12-3 or TRBV12-4 to TRBJ1-1; 8 bases match TRBD1. After removal of 3 bases from V and 6 bases from J, the junction contained 6 bases not matched to a gene. The CDR3 has 14 amino acids. The DNA of the CDR3 is TGTGCCAGCAGTTTGCCCCAGGGGGCTGCTGAAGCTTTCTTT. The encoded protein is CASSLPQGAAEAFF.

The chain carries TRBV7-3 and TRBJ2-7; D unclear. Trimming removed 2 bases from V and 2 bases from J, with 13 bases in between. The CDR3 is 15 residues long. Germline CDR1 SGHTA, CDR2 FQGTGA. The CDR3 loop is CASSLAERPPYEQYF. The CDR3 DNA reads TGTGCCAGCAGCTTAGCGGAAAGGCCCCCCTACGAGCAGTACTTC.

This clonotype was seen only a few times. CDR3 in DNA: TGCAGCGTTCCGACTAGCGGAAACAATGAGCAGTTCTTC. This encodes CSVPTSGNNEQFF. This chain joins TRBV29-1 and TRBJ2-1; 9 bases map to TRBD2. This CDR3 contains 13 residues. Germline V CDR1 and CDR2: SQVTM, ANQGSEA. The V gene end was trimmed by 5 bases and the J gene end by 5 bases; junction bases not matched to a gene: 4.

This clonotype has ten or more counts. V and J are TRBV2 and TRBJ1-6; D gene uncertain. CDR3 length equals 15 residues. CDR1 is SNHLY, CDR2 FYNNEI, per germline. Trimming cost V 6 bases and J 8 bases, with 17 bases left between them. The CDR3 spells CASRPDRLRDSPLHF. CDR3 DNA: TGTGCCAGCAGACCCGATCGGTTGAGGGATTCACCCCTCCACTTT.

This clonotype was counted many times. The chain links TRBV11-2 to TRBJ2-7; D possibly corresponds to TRBD2 (5 bases). The V end was cut by 3 bases, the J end by 0 bases, with 9 bases between. Germline V gene sequence: CDR1 SGHAT, CDR2 FQNNGV. CDR3 size: 14 residues. CDR3 in amino acids: CASSFSVPSYEQYF. For the CDR3, the DNA is TGTGCCAGCAGCTTTAGCGTTCCCTCCTACGAGCAGTACTTC. Complete variable domain (other parts from reference TRBV11-2 and TRBJ2-7): EAGVAQSPRYKIIEKRQSVAFWCNPISGHATLYWYQQILGQGPKLLIQFQNNGVVDDSQLPKDRFSAERLKGVDSTLKIQPAKLEDSAVYLCASSFSVPSYEQYFGPGTRLTVT.

The chain links TRBV4-1 to TRBJ2-7; D is unresolved. V lost 4 bases to trimming and J lost 7 bases, with 8 bases between them. The CDR3 is made up of 11 amino acids. Per germline, CDR1 MGHRA and CDR2 YSYEKL. The CDR3 region has the DNA TGCGCCAGCAGCCGAATGGGGGAGCAGTACTTC. Translating it yields CASSRMGEQYF.

This clonotype was picked up a small number of times. This chain uses TRBV20-1 with TRBJ1-4; maybe TRBD1 (5 bases). The CDR3 covers 12 residues. Germline values: CDR1 DFQATT, CDR2 SNEGSKA (reference sequence). V shed 6 bases and J shed 8 bases, with 13 bases lying between them. The CDR3 here is CSALGTREKLFF. DNA for the CDR3: TGCAGTGCCCTTGGGACCCGGGAAAAACTGTTTTTT.

This clonotype occurred a few times. The rearrangement joins TRBV19 to TRBJ1-6; tentative D call: TRBD1 (5 bases). The CDR3 is made up of 13 amino acids. V lost 5 bases to trimming and J lost 6 bases, with 8 bases between them. CDR1 is LNHDA and CDR2 is SQIVND in the germline V gene (reference sequence). The DNA of the CDR3 is TGTGCCAGTAGTTTTGGGACTAATTCACCCCTCCACTTT. This gives the protein CASSFGTNSPLHF.

The V gene is TRBV19, the J gene TRBJ2-7; no firm D call. CDR3 size: 14 residues. V shed 3 bases and J shed 3 bases, with 12 bases lying between them. The germline CDR1 and CDR2 sequences are LNHDA and SQIVND (reference sequence). The chain's CDR3 is CASSILNSVYEQYF. The CDR3, as DNA: TGTGCCAGTAGTATCTTGAACAGCGTCTACGAGCAGTACTTC.